A single sample is the source of the 12 T cell receptor beta chains below, sequenced in a study of cytomegalovirus exposure and HLA in healthy donors. With 60 Vbeta and 13 Jbeta primers, the PCR was carried out. The protocol was immunoSEQ multiplex PCR, while the TCRdb copy is restricted to in-frame clones and leaves out a portion. Of under 200,000 clones in the sample, approximately 67% were seen once. Sequenced: PBMCs. The receptors shown here come from a woman aged 18-29 years in good health and CMV-seropositive.

This chain links TRBV30 with TRBJ1-1, with 10 bases aligning to TRBD1. Germline CDR1 GTSNPN, CDR2 SVGIG (reference sequence). V lost 2 bases to trimming and J lost 6 bases; unmatched junction nucleotides: 9. The CDR3 length is 15 residues. CDR3 nucleotide sequence: TGTGCCTGGAGTTACCTGGACAGGGGGAAGTCTGAAGCTTTCTTT. It encodes CAWSYLDRGKSEAFF. The whole variable domain, remainder taken from reference TRBV30 and TRBJ1-1, is SQTIHQWPATLVQPVGSPLSLECTVEGTSNPNLYWYRQAAGRGLQLLFYSVGIGQISSEVPQNLSASRPQDRQFILSSKKLLLSDSGFYLCAWSYLDRGKSEAFFGQGTRLTVV.

The chain is built from TRBV14 and TRBJ2-7; 7 bases are a match to TRBD2. This CDR3 has 21 amino acids. CDR1 and CDR2 (germline): SGHDN, FVKESK. J gave up 2 bases and V 2 bases, and 24 bases lay outside the gene matches. The DNA for the CDR3 is TGTGCCAGCAGCCAACTCCGGGGCTTAGAGCGGGAAGCGGGATCGACCTACGAGCAGTACTTC. Its protein product is CASSQLRGLEREAGSTYEQYF.

The chain has TRBV5-1 and TRBJ1-3; possible D gene TRBD1, 6 bases. Germline CDR1 is SGHRS and CDR2 is YFSETQ. The CDR3 extends over 15 amino acids. V lost 4 bases to trimming and J lost 4 bases, with 15 bases between them. The CDR3 bases are TGCGCCAGCAGCCCTGAGGGGGGGCTCGGAAACACCATATATTTT. Protein sequence: CASSPEGGLGNTIYF.

This clone was detected only a few times. The gene calls are TRBV4-1 and TRBJ2-1, with 8 nucleotides matching TRBD1. From germline, CDR1 is MGHRA and CDR2 YSYEKL. V shed 0 bases and J 2 bases; nucleotides not matched to a gene: 3. The CDR3 extends over 16 amino acids. This CDR3 is CASSQERTGTYNEQFF. DNA for the CDR3: TGCGCCAGCAGCCAAGAAAGGACAGGGACCTACAATGAGCAGTTCTTC.

This clone was detected once. The chain carries TRBV5-1 and TRBJ2-1; TRBD2 agrees at 9 bases. This CDR3 spans 17 amino acids. Looked up from germline, CDR1 is SGHRS and CDR2 is YFSETQ. Trimming removed 4 bases from V and 6 bases from J; junction bases left unmatched: 14. The CDR3 DNA sequence: TGCGCCAGCAGCCCTCCTAGGGTGGCGGGGGGGCGCAATGAGCAGTTCTTC. Translating it yields CASSPPRVAGGRNEQFF.

This clone was detected only once. The rearrangement joins TRBV18 to TRBJ2-7, with D maybe TRBD1 (5 bases). The CDR3 covers 13 residues. Germline CDR1 reads KGHSH; CDR2 reads LQKENI. Trimming removed 3 bases at V and 4 bases at J, with 10 bases between. In DNA form, the CDR3 reads TGTGCCAGCTCACCGGAGCAGGGTTACGAGCAGTACTTC. Translated, it gives CASSPEQGYEQYF.

This chain connects TRBV7-9 to TRBJ2-2, with 10 bases lining up with TRBD2. This CDR3 comprises 19 residues. Germline-derived CDR1 and CDR2 are SEHNR and FQNEAQ (reference sequence). J was trimmed by 2 bases and V by 2 bases; bases with no gene match: 11. CDR3 nucleotides: TGTGCCAGCAGCTTATGGTCTGGACTACTAGCGGGAAACACCGGGGAGCTGTTTTTT. Translated: CASSLWSGLLAGNTGELFF. The whole variable domain, remainder taken from reference TRBV7-9 and TRBJ2-2, is DTGVSQNPRHKITKRGQNVTFRCDPISEHNRLYWYRQTLGQGPEFLTYFQNEAQLEKSRLLSDRFSAERPKGSFSTLEIQRTEQGDSAMYLCASSLWSGLLAGNTGELFFGEGSRLTVL.

This clone was detected a few times. V and J are TRBV5-4 and TRBJ2-2; D may be TRBD2 (6 bases). Germline assignment: CDR1 SGHNT and CDR2 YYREEE (reference sequence). The CDR3 is made up of 17 amino acids. V was shortened by 4 bases and J by 1 base, with 17 bases between the two germline ends. The chain's CDR3 is CASSAGAGRKNTGELFF. CDR3 in DNA: TGTGCCAGCAGCGCTGGTGCGGGGAGAAAGAACACCGGGGAGCTGTTTTTT.

This clone was counted between two and nine times. The J gene is TRBJ2-2, the V gene TRBV5-1; D is unclear. V was pared by 2 bases and J by 10 bases, with 9 bases between. The CDR3 is 12 residues long. Germline lookup yields CDR1 SGHRS and CDR2 YFSETQ. CDR3 in amino acids: CASSLGQVELFF. Written as DNA, the CDR3 is TGCGCCAGCAGCTTAGGTCAGGTGGAGCTGTTTTTT.

As concerns this clone: Other nucleotide sequences in the sample specify the same CDR3. The J gene is TRBJ2-7, the V gene TRBV6-5, with D possibly TRBD1 on 5 matching bases. The CDR3 is 11 amino acids. V was shortened by 6 bases and J by 4 bases, with 7 bases between the two germline ends. Germline V CDR1 and CDR2: MNHEY, SVGAGI. CDR3 sequence (DNA): TGTGCCAGCAGCGACAGATACGAGCAGTACTTC. Protein product: CASSDRYEQYF.

V gene TRBV5-1 combines with J gene TRBJ2-4; TRBD2 might be the D (7 bases). The CDR3 spans 15 residues. The germline CDR1 and CDR2 sequences are SGHRS and YFSETQ. Trimming took off 1 base at V and 16 bases at J, with 24 bases between the two ends. CDR3 residues: CASSLSAGAMAAEYF. The CDR3 DNA reads as TGCGCCAGCAGCTTGTCCGCGGGGGCGATGGCGGCGGAATACTTC.

The chain uses TRBV19 and TRBJ2-7; possibly TRBD2 for D (5 bases). The V gene lost 3 bases and the J gene lost 5 bases, with 14 bases spanning the gap. This CDR3 region has 14 residues. Germline V gene data show CDR1 as LNHDA and CDR2 as SQIVND (reference sequence). CDR3 in DNA: TGTGCCAGTAGTATTCAAGGACTTGGTCACGAGCAGTACTTC. The encoded protein is CASSIQGLGHEQYF.